This T cell receptor beta chain is drawn from a study of CD8+ T cells in alopecia areata. This CDR3 contains 15 residues. Germline CDR1 reads SGHRS; CDR2 reads YFSETQ. The V end lost 4 bases, the J end lost 3 bases, and 15 bases lay between the germline ends. Reverse transcription of extracted RNA yielded cDNA, which provided the sequencing template. Using immunoSEQ multiplex PCR, the repertoire was profiled, and TCRdb retains in-frame clones only, with some absent. Of approximately 140,000 clones in the sample, roughly 44% are singletons; the top ten hold about 6.4%. Material for sequencing was CD4+ T cells sorted from blood. This chain connects TRBV5-1 to TRBJ2-3; D perhaps matches TRBD2 (6 bases). The TCR comes from a human donor with alopecia areata. Written as DNA, the CDR3 is TGCGCCAGCAGCACCGCATGGGCGGGAACAGATACGCAGTATTTT. It codes for CASSTAWAGTDTQYF.